The clone carrying this T cell receptor (beta chain) has only a few counts. The germline gives CDR1 SGHKS, CDR2 YYEKEE (reference sequence). V lost 0 bases and J lost 5; bases outside the gene matches: 5. The CDR3 length is 15 residues. The sample originates from a study of T-cell memory formation after mild COVID-19. TCR alpha and TCR beta cDNA libraries with sample barcodes and UMIs came from 5'RACE using constant-segment primers. One entry per CDR3 protein, called by TCRdb with MiXCR from the 5' RACE reads. The table has roughly 89,000 distinct CDR3 sequences, over 12% seen once. The V and J genes are TRBV5-5 and TRBJ2-3; TRBD1 agrees at 8 bases. This TCR was sampled from a man aged 18-30 years who had mild COVID-19 (a few samples of this study predate the infection). Cell type and time point are not known. The source material was PBMCs or a T cell subset sorted from them (not recorded which). CDR3 sequence reads: CASSLGQGAGDTQYF. For the CDR3, the DNA is TGTGCCAGCAGCTTGGGTCAGGGGGCAGGAGATACGCAGTATTTT. The whole variable domain, remainder taken from reference TRBV5-5 and TRBJ2-3, is DAGVTQSPTHLIKTRGQQVTLRCSPISGHKSVSWYQQVLGQGPQFIFQYYEKEERGRGNFPDRFSARQFPNYSSELNVNALLLGDSALYLCASSLGQGAGDTQYFGPGTRLTVL.